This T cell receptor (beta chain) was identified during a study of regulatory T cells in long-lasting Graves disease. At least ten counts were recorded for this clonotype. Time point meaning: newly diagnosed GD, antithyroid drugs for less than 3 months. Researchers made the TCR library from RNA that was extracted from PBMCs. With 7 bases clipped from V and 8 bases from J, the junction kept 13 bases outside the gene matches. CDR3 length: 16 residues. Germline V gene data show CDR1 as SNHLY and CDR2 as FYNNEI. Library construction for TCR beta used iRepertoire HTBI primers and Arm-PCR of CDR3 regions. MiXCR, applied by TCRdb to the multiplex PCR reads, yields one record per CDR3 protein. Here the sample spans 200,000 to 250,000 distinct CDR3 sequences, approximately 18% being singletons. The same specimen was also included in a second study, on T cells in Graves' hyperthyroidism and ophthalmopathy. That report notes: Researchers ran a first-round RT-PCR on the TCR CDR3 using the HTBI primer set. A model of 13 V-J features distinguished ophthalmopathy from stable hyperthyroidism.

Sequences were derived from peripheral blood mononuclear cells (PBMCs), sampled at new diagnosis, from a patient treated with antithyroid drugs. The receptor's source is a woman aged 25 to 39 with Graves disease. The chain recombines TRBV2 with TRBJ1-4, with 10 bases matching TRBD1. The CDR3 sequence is CASTNGQGVFGEKLFF. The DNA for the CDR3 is TGTGCCAGCACTAACGGACAGGGGGTCTTCGGCGAAAAACTGTTTTTT.